These T cell receptor beta chains were read from a single sample in a study of identical twins. MiXCR, applied by TCRdb to the 5' RACE reads, yields one record per CDR3 protein. The sample has approximately 240,000 distinct CDR3 sequences, around 15% seen once; the top ten hold approximately 9.3%. The sequenced sample was memory (CD45RO+) T cells sorted from blood. The receptor set was obtained from a woman between 18 and 30 years old in good health. The CDR3 runs from the conserved cysteine through the conserved F or W. A D gene is named only where the DNA matches it firmly. Size is stated for part of the rows, as once, few or many counts, or as a class when the clone is expanded.

DNA: TGTGCCAGCGGGTTAAGACAGGGGTCAGAAAACATTCAGTACTTC; CDR3: CASGLRQGSENIQYF; J: TRBJ2-4; size: -; V: TRBV6-1; D: TRBD1
DNA: TGCGCCAGCAGCTTGGGACTAGCGGGGGATAACCCCACAGATACGCAGTATTTT; CDR3: CASSLGLAGDNPTDTQYF; J: TRBJ2-3; size: many; V: TRBV5-1; D: TRBD2
DNA: TGCAGTGCTAGGCTCACAGGGGGCTCCCTGACTTTCTTT; CDR3: CSARLTGGSLTFF; J: TRBJ1-1; size: -; V: TRBV20-1; D: TRBD1
DNA: TGTGCCAGCAGTGGCCCGGTAGCCAAAAACATTCAGTACTTC; CDR3: CASSGPVAKNIQYF; J: TRBJ2-4; size: -; V: TRBV9; D: -
DNA: TGCAGTGCTATGGGGGTTTACACTGAAGCTTTCTTT; CDR3: CSAMGVYTEAFF; J: TRBJ1-1; size: many; V: TRBV20-1; D: -
DNA: TGTGCCAGGAGAAAGGGAACCTACAATGAGCAGTTCTTC; CDR3: CARRKGTYNEQFF; J: TRBJ2-1; size: few; V: TRBV2; D: -
DNA: TGTGCCAGCGGCTTCCACGGGGGCAGCATCCCCTACGAGCAGTACTTC; CDR3: CASGFHGGSIPYEQYF; J: TRBJ2-7; size: -; V: TRBV7-6; D: -
DNA: TGTGCCAGCAGTTTTGGGAGGCTATACGAGCAGTACTTC; CDR3: CASSFGRLYEQYF; J: TRBJ2-7; size: few; V: TRBV12-3/TRBV12-4; D: -
DNA: TGCAGTGCGGCGTCGGGAACTAATGAAAAACTGTTTTTT; CDR3: CSAASGTNEKLFF; J: TRBJ1-4; size: few; V: TRBV20-1; D: -
DNA: TGTGCCAGCAGCTCCGACATAAGCTACAATGAGCAGTTCTTC; CDR3: CASSSDISYNEQFF; J: TRBJ2-1; size: -; V: TRBV5-5; D: -
DNA: TGTGCCAGCAGTCTTATGGGACACCATAGGGGCAATGAGCAGTTCTTC; CDR3: CASSLMGHHRGNEQFF; J: TRBJ2-1; size: many; V: TRBV12-3/TRBV12-4; D: -
DNA: TGTGCCAGCAGCTACACAGAGAACACTGAAGCTTTCTTT; CDR3: CASSYTENTEAFF; J: TRBJ1-1; size: -; V: TRBV2; D: -
DNA: TGCAGTGCTAGAGATCTGGGGGGGGGGACAGATACGCAGTATTTT; CDR3: CSARDLGGGTDTQYF; J: TRBJ2-3; size: -; V: TRBV20-1; D: TRBD2
DNA: TGCGCCAGCAGCCAAGAAGCGAGCACCGGGGAGCTGTTTTTT; CDR3: CASSQEASTGELFF; J: TRBJ2-2; size: -; V: TRBV4-3; D: -
DNA: TGTGCCAGCAAACCCTCGTGGGGAGGCGAGCAGTACTTC; CDR3: CASKPSWGGEQYF; J: TRBJ2-7; size: few; V: TRBV6-5; D: -
DNA: TGCAGTGCTAGAGATCCAGGAGGGATGAACACTGAAGCTTTCTTT; CDR3: CSARDPGGMNTEAFF; J: TRBJ1-1; size: few; V: TRBV20-1; D: -
DNA: TGTGCCAGCAGCCGGACGCAGAATTCGGGACTTCGGGAGACCCAGTACTTC; CDR3: CASSRTQNSGLRETQYF; J: TRBJ2-5; size: few; V: TRBV7-6; D: -
DNA: TGCGCCAGCAGCTTCGGGCTAGCCTCAGATACGCAGTATTTT; CDR3: CASSFGLASDTQYF; J: TRBJ2-3; size: few; V: TRBV5-1; D: -
DNA: TGTGCCATCAGTGTAGTGACCCACGAGCAGTTCTTC; CDR3: CAISVVTHEQFF; J: TRBJ2-1; size: few; V: TRBV10-3; D: -
DNA: TGTGCCGCTAATACAGGGGGCGCTGGTGGCTACACCTTC; CDR3: CAANTGGAGGYTF; J: TRBJ1-2; size: few; V: TRBV3-1; D: TRBD1
DNA: TGCAGCGTTGCCCTAGGAAATGGCTACACCTTC; CDR3: CSVALGNGYTF; J: TRBJ1-2; size: many; V: TRBV29-1; D: -
DNA: TGCGCCAGCAGCTCTGGACAGGGGGTCACTGAAGCTTTCTTT; CDR3: CASSSGQGVTEAFF; J: TRBJ1-1; size: few; V: TRBV5-1; D: TRBD1
DNA: TGCAGTGCTACGGGACTAGCGGGGGCCACAATCACCGGGGAGCTGTTTTTT; CDR3: CSATGLAGATITGELFF; J: TRBJ2-2; size: -; V: TRBV20-1; D: TRBD2
DNA: TGTGCCAGCAGTTTGGCAGGACCGCTTGGCGACGAGCAGTACTTC; CDR3: CASSLAGPLGDEQYF; J: TRBJ2-7; size: few; V: TRBV12-3/TRBV12-4; D: -